This T cell receptor beta chain was captured by sequencing in a study of blood T cell repertoires in COVID-19. Repertoires were generated with immunoSEQ multiplex PCR, while TCRdb's copy carries only in-frame clones and drops some. The sample consists of about 320,000 clones, about 89% of them appearing once. V lost 0 bases to trimming and J lost 0 bases, with 21 bases between them. This CDR3 is built from 19 residues. Germline V gene lookup returns CDR1 SGHDT and CDR2 YYEEEE. The clonotype was recovered from a young man who had recovered from COVID-19. The material sequenced was peripheral blood. The chain has TRBV5-6 and TRBJ1-2; D remains ambiguous. The DNA of the CDR3 is TGTGCCAGCAGCTTGGTTGGGTGGCAGGCCGACGCGACTAACTATGGCTACACCTTC. It encodes CASSLVGWQADATNYGYTF.